This is a list of T cell receptor beta chains from one sample in a study of T cells after yellow fever vaccination. TCRdb reanalysed the 5' RACE reads using MiXCR and keeps one entry per CDR3 protein. The repertoire includes hundreds of thousands of distinct CDR3 sequences, approximately 3.9% of them detected once, and around 24% sits in the top ten. Sequencing used PBMCs, obtained on the day of the yellow fever booster vaccination. These receptors originate from a young man who received the YFV17D yellow fever vaccine. Both conserved end residues are part of each CDR3. D genes are given only for firm matches. The size field reads how often the clone was seen (once, few, many) or a class if it is expanded.

abundance: many
j_gene: TRBJ1-1
d_gene: TRBD1
v_gene: TRBV30
CDR3nt: TGTGCCTGGAGCGCGCAGGGGGGAAAAGCTTTCTTT
CDR3aa: CAWSAQGGKAFF

abundance: few
j_gene: TRBJ2-7
d_gene: NA
v_gene: TRBV7-2
CDR3nt: TGTGCCAGCACCTTCTCGGGGGTCACCTACGAGCAGTACTTC
CDR3aa: CASTFSGVTYEQYF

abundance: many
j_gene: TRBJ2-1
d_gene: NA
v_gene: TRBV5-1
CDR3nt: TGCGCCAGCGCGGAGGGGGGGTGGTCCTACAATGAGCAGTTCTTC
CDR3aa: CASAEGGWSYNEQFF

abundance: many
j_gene: TRBJ2-2
d_gene: NA
v_gene: TRBV5-1
CDR3nt: TGCGCCAGCAGCTTGGCTGAAACCATAAACACCGGGGAGCTGTTTTTT
CDR3aa: CASSLAETINTGELFF

abundance: many
j_gene: TRBJ1-2
d_gene: NA
v_gene: TRBV5-1
CDR3nt: TGCGCCAGCAGCTTGGAGGGAATTAACTATGGCTACACCTTC
CDR3aa: CASSLEGINYGYTF

abundance: few
j_gene: TRBJ1-2
d_gene: NA
v_gene: TRBV27
CDR3nt: TGTGCCAGCAGTTTGTGGCCCGGATGGAGCTACACCTTC
CDR3aa: CASSLWPGWSYTF

abundance: many
j_gene: TRBJ2-1
d_gene: NA
v_gene: TRBV20-1
CDR3nt: TGCAGTGCTAGAGAGCGAGACAGATACAATGAGCAGTTCTTC
CDR3aa: CSARERDRYNEQFF

abundance: many
j_gene: TRBJ2-2
d_gene: TRBD1
v_gene: TRBV5-1
CDR3nt: TGCGCCAGCAGCCCTGGGACAGGCGCTACCGGAACCGGGGAGCTGTTTTTT
CDR3aa: CASSPGTGATGTGELFF

abundance: few
j_gene: TRBJ1-6
d_gene: NA
v_gene: TRBV10-2
CDR3nt: TGCGCCAGCAGTGAGTCGGCAGGCTATAATTCACCCCTCCACTTT
CDR3aa: CASSESAGYNSPLHF

abundance: few
j_gene: TRBJ2-3
d_gene: NA
v_gene: TRBV19
CDR3nt: TGTGCCAGTAGTATCCCTTGGCAGGGCCCAGATACGCAGTATTTT
CDR3aa: CASSIPWQGPDTQYF

abundance: many
j_gene: TRBJ2-2
d_gene: NA
v_gene: TRBV4-2
CDR3nt: TGTGCCAGCAGCCAATTTGCTGGGTCCCCCGGGGAGCTGTTTTTT
CDR3aa: CASSQFAGSPGELFF

abundance: many
j_gene: TRBJ2-5
d_gene: TRBD2
v_gene: TRBV20-1
CDR3nt: TGCAGTGCTAGAGATTCTATCGGACTAGCGGACTTTACGATGGAGACCCAGTACTTC
CDR3aa: CSARDSIGLADFTMETQYF

abundance: few
j_gene: TRBJ1-1
d_gene: NA
v_gene: TRBV10-3
CDR3nt: TGTGCCACCTCAAAGGACCTTAACACTGAAGCTTTCTTT
CDR3aa: CATSKDLNTEAFF

abundance: many
j_gene: TRBJ2-1
d_gene: NA
v_gene: TRBV25-1
CDR3nt: TGTGCCAGCAGTGACCCCGGGACCGGCGACAATGAGCAGTTCTTC
CDR3aa: CASSDPGTGDNEQFF

abundance: many
j_gene: TRBJ2-7
d_gene: TRBD2
v_gene: TRBV3-1
CDR3nt: TGTGCCAGCAGCCAGACCGGACTAGCGGGGGGGTACGAGCAGTACTTC
CDR3aa: CASSQTGLAGGYEQYF

abundance: many
j_gene: TRBJ1-1
d_gene: NA
v_gene: TRBV5-1
CDR3nt: TGCGCCAGCAGCTTGGTAGGCCCAGGGACTGAAGCTTTCTTT
CDR3aa: CASSLVGPGTEAFF